The 24 T cell receptor beta chains below all came from one sample that was sequenced in a study of T cells in Graves' hyperthyroidism and ophthalmopathy. Amplification yielded TCR beta CDR3 regions, with RNA transcripts as the source. During a first-round RT-PCR of the TCR CDR3, the HTBI primer set was used. TCRdb reprocessed the multiplex PCR reads via MiXCR and lists one record per CDR3 protein. Among about 560,000 distinct CDR3 sequences listed, 16% were seen once. The sample was blood. The receptors here all came from a woman in her late teens or twenties with Graves' hyperthyroidism.

This clonotype was seen many times. This sequence joins TRBV6-5 and TRBJ1-2; D may be TRBD1 (5 bases). There are 13 residues in the CDR3. V was shortened by 4 bases and J by 4 bases, with 10 bases between the two germline ends. The germline V gene encodes CDR1 MNHEY and CDR2 SVGAGI. CDR3: CASSLLGTYGYTF. CDR3 DNA: TGTGCCAGCAGTTTACTCGGGACCTATGGCTACACCTTC.

This chain links TRBV5-1 with TRBJ1-6; D ambiguous. This CDR3 contains 14 residues. Deletions cut 0 bases from V and 5 bases from J, with 6 bases between. Germline-derived CDR1 and CDR2 are SGHRS and YFSETQ. The CDR3 DNA sequence: TGCGCCAGCAGCTTGGTATTTAATAATTCACCCCTCCACTTT. It specifies CASSLVFNNSPLHF.

The V gene is TRBV18, the J gene TRBJ1-4; the D is unclear. V lost 0 bases and J 0 bases, leaving 8 bases between the germline ends. The CDR3 runs to 16 residues. Germline CDR1 reads KGHSH; CDR2 reads LQKENI. CDR3 nucleotide sequence: TGTGCCAGCTCACCACCGGTGGTTACAACTAATGAAAAACTGTTTTTT. This translates into CASSPPVVTTNEKLFF.

This clonotype has a count of ten or more. V gene TRBV27 combines with J gene TRBJ2-3; TRBD2 is a possible D gene (5 bases). CDR1 is MNHEY and CDR2 is SMNVEV in the germline V gene (reference sequence). Trimming removed 3 bases at V and 4 bases at J, with 8 bases between. The CDR3 length is 13 residues. The CDR3 nucleotides read TGTGCCAGCAGTTTGGATAGCGCAGATACGCAGTATTTT. Translation gives CASSLDSADTQYF.

A few counts support this clonotype. This chain links TRBV19 with TRBJ2-7; D call uncertain. The CDR3 covers 13 residues. V was trimmed by 2 bases and J by 2 bases, leaving 7 bases between them. CDR1 LNHDA and CDR2 SQIVND come from the germline V gene (reference sequence). Here the CDR3 DNA reads TGTGCCAGTAGTATACGGTCACCCTACGAGCAGTACTTC. Translation: CASSIRSPYEQYF.

This clonotype was recorded at least ten times. The genes are TRBV12-3 or TRBV12-4 and TRBJ2-3, with no clear D. This CDR3 has 15 amino acids. Trimming stripped 6 bases from V and 6 bases from J, with 19 bases between. DNA for the CDR3: TGTGCCAGCAGGGGCCTGGGCTCGATAACCGATACGCAGTATTTT. As protein: CASRGLGSITDTQYF.

This clonotype came up many times. The rearrangement links TRBV10-3 to TRBJ2-5; 7 bases agree with TRBD2. The CDR3 spans 14 residues. Germline CDR1 reads ENHRY; CDR2 reads SYGVKD. V shed 7 bases, J shed 5 bases, and the junction held 10 bases outside the gene matches. CDR3 in DNA: TGTGCCATCAAGGCGAGACTAGCAGAGGAGACCCAGTACTTC. It codes for CAIKARLAEETQYF.

The table lists this clonotype with many counts. V and J are TRBV2 and TRBJ1-4; D unclear. V dropped 8 bases and J dropped 3 bases, with 7 bases sitting between them. The CDR3 contains 12 residues. CDR1 SNHLY and CDR2 FYNNEI come from the germline V gene. The CDR3 region has the DNA TGTGCCAGCTGGCGCCCTAATGAAAAACTGTTTTTT. Translating gives CASWRPNEKLFF.

This clonotype was seen ten or more times. The V call is TRBV20-1, the J call TRBJ2-3; 12 bases are shared with TRBD2. Unmatched junction bases numbered 4, after V lost 3 bases and J lost 0 bases. There are 16 residues in the CDR3. In germline, CDR1 is DFQATT, CDR2 SNEGSKA (reference sequence). DNA for the CDR3: TGCAGTGCTAGGAGACTAGCGGGAGTTAGCACAGATACGCAGTATTTT. It is translated as CSARRLAGVSTDTQYF.

This clonotype was counted ten times or more. The rearrangement links TRBV7-9 to TRBJ2-1, with TRBD1 matching 10 bases. Per the germline V gene, CDR1 is SEHNR and CDR2 is FQNEAQ (reference sequence). This CDR3 contains 16 residues. V was pared by 1 base and J by 7 bases, with 7 bases of the junction left unmatched. This chain's CDR3 is CASSLVSGTGANEQFF. The CDR3 DNA follows: TGTGCCAGCAGCTTAGTGTCCGGGACAGGGGCGAATGAGCAGTTCTTC. The full variable domain, in which reference TRBV7-9 and TRBJ2-1 provide the parts outside the CDR3, is DTGVSQNPRHKITKRGQNVTFRCDPISEHNRLYWYRQTLGQGPEFLTYFQNEAQLEKSRLLSDRFSAERPKGSFSTLEIQRTEQGDSAMYLCASSLVSGTGANEQFFGPGTRLTVL.

The chain employs TRBV19 and TRBJ1-1; 11 positions match TRBD1. The length of the CDR3 is 17 residues. Germline CDR1 reads LNHDA; CDR2 reads SQIVND (reference sequence). V dropped 2 bases and J dropped 5; count of bases not matched to a gene: 10. This CDR3 reads CASSIIGIRDRGTEAFF. DNA of the CDR3: TGTGCCAGTAGTATAATCGGGATCCGGGACAGGGGGACTGAAGCTTTCTTT.

V usage is TRBV20-1 and J usage is TRBJ2-3; no definite D call. The length of the CDR3 is 16 residues. Germline V gene lookup returns CDR1 DFQATT and CDR2 SNEGSKA (reference sequence). V lost 7 bases, J lost 0 bases, and 20 bases lay in between. The CDR3 region is CSGTIRVATSTDTQYF. The CDR3, as DNA: TGCAGTGGTACGATCCGAGTAGCAACTAGCACAGATACGCAGTATTTT.

This clonotype has ten or more counts. The V call is TRBV29-1, the J call TRBJ2-7; 7 bases agree with TRBD2. CDR3 size: 14 residues. CDR1 and CDR2 (germline): SQVTM, ANQGSEA. Trimming cost V 2 bases and J 2 bases; bases outside gene matches: 6. The CDR3 is CSVELAARAYEQYF. CDR3 nucleotides: TGCAGCGTTGAACTAGCGGCGAGGGCCTACGAGCAGTACTTC.

Many counts were recorded for this clonotype. The chain employs TRBV12-3 or TRBV12-4 and TRBJ1-5; TRBD1 matches 8 bases. The junction had 5 bases not matched to a gene; V was cut back by 6 bases and J by 7 bases. The CDR3 has 13 residues. Here the CDR3 reads CASRDRVGQPQHF. DNA of the CDR3: TGTGCCAGCAGGGACAGGGTAGGCCAGCCCCAGCATTTT.

This chain uses TRBV7-2 with TRBJ2-1; 13 nucleotides line up with TRBD2. The junction had 5 bases not matched to a gene; V was cut back by 5 bases and J by 10 bases. CDR1 and CDR2 from the germline V gene are SGHTA and FQGNSA. The CDR3 is made up of 14 amino acids. CDR3 amino acids: CASSPGLAGAEQFF. In nucleotides, the CDR3 is TGTGCCAGCAGCCCCGGACTAGCGGGAGCGGAGCAGTTCTTC.

V is TRBV13 and J is TRBJ2-7; D is unresolved. CDR1 and CDR2 from the germline V gene are PRHDT and FYEKMQ (reference sequence). This CDR3 has 12 amino acids. The germline V and J ends were trimmed by 1 base and 6 bases, with 7 bases remaining between them. The CDR3 spells CASSLVSGEQYF. The CDR3 DNA reads TGTGCCAGCAGCTTAGTCTCGGGCGAGCAGTACTTC.

This chain joins TRBV5-1 and TRBJ2-3; D remains unclear. Germline values: CDR1 SGHRS, CDR2 YFSETQ. The CDR3 covers 16 residues. Trimming shortened V by 0 bases and J by 3 bases, and 14 bases separated the two germline ends. The CDR3 DNA follows: TGCGCCAGCAGCTTGGTGACACCGGTATCGACAGATACGCAGTATTTT. Translated, it gives CASSLVTPVSTDTQYF. The whole variable domain, remainder taken from reference TRBV5-1 and TRBJ2-3, is KAGVTQTPRYLIKTRGQQVTLSCSPISGHRSVSWYQQTPGQGLQFLFEYFSETQRNKGNFPGRFSGRQFSNSRSEMNVSTLELGDSALYLCASSLVTPVSTDTQYFGPGTRLTVL.

This clonotype was observed a handful of times. The chain is built from TRBV12-3 or TRBV12-4 and TRBJ2-3, with TRBD1 matching 9 bases. The V and J ends lost 3 bases and 2 bases, in that order; junction bases with no gene match: 3. The CDR3 runs 15 residues. The CDR3 loop reads CASSFGQGPTDTQYF. CDR3 sequence (DNA): TGTGCCAGCAGTTTCGGACAGGGGCCCACAGATACGCAGTATTTT.

This clonotype was counted a few times. This chain joins TRBV7-9 and TRBJ2-3; the D is unclear. This CDR3 has 11 residues. V was shortened by 3 bases and J by 11 bases, with 9 bases between the two germline ends. Germline assignment: CDR1 SEHNR and CDR2 FQNEAQ (reference sequence). Here the CDR3 reads CASSFRLRQYF. CDR3 coding DNA: TGTGCCAGCAGCTTTAGGTTAAGGCAGTATTTT.

This clonotype was seen many times. V usage is TRBV7-9 and J usage is TRBJ2-3; maybe TRBD1 (5 bases). Between the trimmed V and J ends, which lost 3 bases and 4 bases, there was a span of 8 bases. This CDR3 comprises 13 residues. Germline V gives CDR1 SEHNR, CDR2 FQNEAQ (reference sequence). CDR3 bases: TGTGCCAGCAGCTTGGACATTTCAGATACGCAGTATTTT. Its protein is CASSLDISDTQYF.

This clonotype came up a few times. The chain links TRBV5-1 to TRBJ1-1, with a tentative D call TRBD1 (6 bases). V was pared by 4 bases and J by 0 bases, with 13 bases between. CDR3 size: 15 residues. Looked up from germline, CDR1 is SGHRS and CDR2 is YFSETQ. The CDR3 is CASSTRQAMNTEAFF. The CDR3 bases are TGCGCCAGCAGCACCCGACAGGCTATGAACACTGAAGCTTTCTTT.

This clonotype was seen only a few times. For the CDR3, the DNA is TGTGCCAGCAGCGTTGGGACTAGCGCAACCTACGAGCAGTACTTC. The encoded protein is CASSVGTSATYEQYF. The chain carries TRBV9 and TRBJ2-7; 10 nucleotides align to TRBD2. Germline CDR1 is SGDLS and CDR2 is YYNGEE. CDR3 length equals 15 residues. The V segment lost 2 bases and the J segment 2 bases; nucleotides outside the gene matches: 4.

This clonotype was picked up many times. J is TRBJ2-5 and V is TRBV24-1, with 7 bases aligning to TRBD1. CDR3 length: 15 residues. The V segment lost 3 bases and the J segment 0 bases; nucleotides outside the gene matches: 3. The V gene's germline CDR1 is KGHDR and CDR2 SFDVKD. The CDR3 bases are TGTGCCACCAGTGATCCCGGGACAGACCAAGAGACCCAGTACTTC. Its protein is CATSDPGTDQETQYF.

The chain employs TRBV2 and TRBJ2-1, with 8 bases fitting TRBD1. Germline V lookup: CDR1 SNHLY, CDR2 FYNNEI. The CDR3 covers 13 residues. V shed 9 bases, J shed 8 bases, and the junction held 9 bases outside the gene matches. CDR3 nucleotide sequence: TGTGCCAGGGGAGACAGGGGAGGCCATGAGCAGTTCTTC. Amino acid sequence: CARGDRGGHEQFF.